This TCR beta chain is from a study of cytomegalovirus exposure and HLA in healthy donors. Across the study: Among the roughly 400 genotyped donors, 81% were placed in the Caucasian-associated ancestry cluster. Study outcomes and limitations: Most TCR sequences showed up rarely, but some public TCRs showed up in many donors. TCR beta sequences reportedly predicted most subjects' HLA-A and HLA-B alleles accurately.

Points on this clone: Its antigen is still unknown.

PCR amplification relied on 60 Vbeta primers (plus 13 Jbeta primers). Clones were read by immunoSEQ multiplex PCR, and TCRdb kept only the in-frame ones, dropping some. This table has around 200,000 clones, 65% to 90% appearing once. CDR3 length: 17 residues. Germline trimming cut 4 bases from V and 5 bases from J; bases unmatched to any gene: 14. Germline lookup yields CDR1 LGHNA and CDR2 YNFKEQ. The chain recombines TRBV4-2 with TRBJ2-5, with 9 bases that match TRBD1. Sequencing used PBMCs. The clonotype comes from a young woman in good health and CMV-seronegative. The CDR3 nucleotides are TGTGCCAGCAGCCGAGAACAGGGGGCGCGGGATATGGAGACCCAGTACTTC. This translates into CASSREQGARDMETQYF.